This TCR beta chain was profiled in a study of regulatory T cells in long-lasting Graves disease. As for the study in general: Persistent Graves' disease denoted over 5 years of antithyroid drugs plus positive TSH receptor antibodies. Study-wide results and limits: Persistent cases of Graves' showed reduced TCR diversity relative to newly diagnosed patients.

From germline, CDR1 is SGHDT and CDR2 YYEEEE. The CDR3 loop spans 15 amino acids. V lost 0 bases, J lost 9 bases, and 4 bases stayed unmatched. Through Arm-PCR of CDR3 regions and iRepertoire HTBI primers, TCR beta libraries were built. TCRdb called the multiplex PCR reads again in MiXCR, with one record for every CDR3 protein. In the table there are about 310,000 distinct CDR3 sequences, roughly 21% of which are singletons. A few counts support this clonotype. The antigen is unknown. Specified time point: persistent/refractory GD, antithyroid drugs over 5 years with positive TRAb. Preparation of the TCR library used RNA extracted from PBMCs. Patients were enrolled at an endocrinology department in Xi'an, China.

The rearrangement links TRBV5-6 to TRBJ1-6; 9 bases align to TRBD1. The sample in question was peripheral blood mononuclear cells (PBMCs), obtained when the disease was refractory, from a patient treated with antithyroid drugs. The receptor was derived from a female donor with Graves disease. CDR3 nucleotides: TGTGCCAGCAGCTTGGGACGGGACAGGGTTTCACCCCTCCACTTT. Its protein product is CASSLGRDRVSPLHF. The variable domain in full, completed from reference TRBV5-6 and TRBJ1-6, reads DAGVTQSPTHLIKTRGQQVTLRCSPKSGHDTVSWYQQALGQGPQFIFQYYEEEERQRGNFPDRFSGHQFPNYSSELNVNALLLGDSALYLCASSLGRDRVSPLHFGNGTRLTVT.